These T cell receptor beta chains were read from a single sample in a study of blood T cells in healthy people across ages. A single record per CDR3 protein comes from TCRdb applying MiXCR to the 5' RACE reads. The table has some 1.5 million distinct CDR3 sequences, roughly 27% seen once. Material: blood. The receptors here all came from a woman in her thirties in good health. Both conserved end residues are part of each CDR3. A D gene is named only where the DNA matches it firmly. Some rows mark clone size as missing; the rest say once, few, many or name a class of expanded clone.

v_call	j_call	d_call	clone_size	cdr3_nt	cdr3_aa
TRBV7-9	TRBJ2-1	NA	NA	TGTGCCAGCAGCATCCGACGTAGCGCCTACAATGAGCAGTTCTTC	CASSIRRSAYNEQFF
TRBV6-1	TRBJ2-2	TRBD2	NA	TGTGCCAGCCGGAGACTAGCGGGGGGGCCCGGGGAGCTGTTTTTT	CASRRLAGGPGELFF
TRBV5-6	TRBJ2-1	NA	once	TGTGCCAGCAGCTTGGCGAGGGGGGCTATATACAATGAGCAGTTCTTC	CASSLARGAIYNEQFF
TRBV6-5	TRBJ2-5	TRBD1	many	TGTGCCAGCAGTTTGACTGGACAGGGGAACCTCAAAGAGACCCAGTACTTC	CASSLTGQGNLKETQYF
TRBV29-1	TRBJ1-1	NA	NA	TGCAGCGGATCACATAATCAGAACACTGAAGCTTTCTTT	CSGSHNQNTEAFF
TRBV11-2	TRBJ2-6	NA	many	TGTGCCAGTGCAGGGGCCAACGTCCTGACTTTC	CASAGANVLTF
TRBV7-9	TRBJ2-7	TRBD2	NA	TGTGCCAGCAGCTCTAGCGGAGAGGCCTACGAGCAGTACTTC	CASSSSGEAYEQYF
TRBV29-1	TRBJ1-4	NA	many	TGCAGCGTTGGACAGCCAAATGAAAAACTGTTTTTT	CSVGQPNEKLFF
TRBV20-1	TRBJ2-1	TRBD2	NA	TGCAGTGCCCCTAGCGGGAGCGGAGGGGAGACCCAGTTCTTC	CSAPSGSGGETQFF
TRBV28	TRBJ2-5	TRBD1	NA	TGTGCCAGCAGTGCTTACAGGGGAAAGTTGGAAGAGACCCAGTACTTC	CASSAYRGKLEETQYF
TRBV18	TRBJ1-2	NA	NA	TGTGCCAGCTCACCGGAAGGATCAGCATATGGCTACACCTTC	CASSPEGSAYGYTF
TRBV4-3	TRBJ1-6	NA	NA	TGCGCCAGCAGCCAAGACACGGGTTATAATTCACCCCTCCACTTT	CASSQDTGYNSPLHF
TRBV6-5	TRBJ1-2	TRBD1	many	TGTGCCAGCAGTGACAGGGGTGGATATGGCTACACCTTC	CASSDRGGYGYTF
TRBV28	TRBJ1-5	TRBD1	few	TGTGCCAGCAGTCCTTCGAGAGGGGGCGGAGGTCAGCCCCAGCATTTT	CASSPSRGGGGQPQHF
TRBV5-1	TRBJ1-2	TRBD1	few	TGCGCCAGCAGCCCCGGGACAGGGGGAGTTAAGGACTATGGCTACACCTTC	CASSPGTGGVKDYGYTF
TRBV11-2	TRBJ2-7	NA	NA	TGTGCCAGCAGCTTAGTGCTGGGGGAGTTTTCCTACGAGCAGTACTTC	CASSLVLGEFSYEQYF
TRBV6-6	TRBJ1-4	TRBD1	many	TGTGCCAGCAGCCCCACAGGGGATGAAAAACTGTTTTTT	CASSPTGDEKLFF
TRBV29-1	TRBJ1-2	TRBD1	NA	TGCAGCGTTGTGGGGATCCAGGGGGCGTCTGGCTACACCTTC	CSVVGIQGASGYTF
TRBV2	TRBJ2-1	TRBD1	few	TGTGCCAGCAGTGAAGGGACAGGGGACCACAATGAGCAGTTCTTC	CASSEGTGDHNEQFF
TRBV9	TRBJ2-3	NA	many	TGTGCCAGCAGCGTAGAACAGACCAGGATTAAAGATACGCAGTATTTT	CASSVEQTRIKDTQYF
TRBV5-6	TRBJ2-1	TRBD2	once	TGTGCCAACAGCTCGGAGCGGGATCCTGATGATGAGCAGTTCTTC	CANSSERDPDDEQFF
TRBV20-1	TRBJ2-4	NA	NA	TGCAGTGCTGGGAGAGCGGAGGGGGTATTCGATGAGCAGTACTTC	CSAGRAEGVFDEQYF
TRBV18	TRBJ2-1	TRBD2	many	TGTGCCAGCAGTCGTCTTGCGGGAGTCTACAATGAGCAGTTCTTC	CASSRLAGVYNEQFF
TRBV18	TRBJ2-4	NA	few	TGTGCCAGCTCAGGGACAAGGGGGGACATTCAGTACTTC	CASSGTRGDIQYF
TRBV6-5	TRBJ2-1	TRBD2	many	TGTGCCAGCAGCCTAGCGGGAGCAGTAAGCTACAATGAGCAGTTCTTC	CASSLAGAVSYNEQFF
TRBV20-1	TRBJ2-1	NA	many	TGCAGTGCTAGCCCAATGGGTACCCCGGGCAATGAGCAGTTCTTC	CSASPMGTPGNEQFF
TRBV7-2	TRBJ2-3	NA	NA	TGTGCCAGCAGGATAGAGGGTTTAACAGATACGCAGTATTTT	CASRIEGLTDTQYF
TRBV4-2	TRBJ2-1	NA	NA	TGTGCCAGCAGCCAAGTTGTGGGGAGGTCCTCCAACAATGAGCAGTTCTTC	CASSQVVGRSSNNEQFF
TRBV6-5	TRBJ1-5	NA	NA	TGTGCCAGCAGTTACGAGACAGGTCAGCCCCAGCATTTT	CASSYETGQPQHF
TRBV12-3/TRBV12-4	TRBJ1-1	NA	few	TGTGCCAGCACCGGGACGGAGAACACTGAAGCTTTCTTT	CASTGTENTEAFF
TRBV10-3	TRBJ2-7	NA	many	TGTGCCATCAGTGAGTATGAGGACTGGGGCGGCGAGCAGTACTTC	CAISEYEDWGGEQYF
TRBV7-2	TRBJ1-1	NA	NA	TGTGCCAGCAGCTTAGTATTTTTGGGGACGACCGAAGCTTTCTTT	CASSLVFLGTTEAFF
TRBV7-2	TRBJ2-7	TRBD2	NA	TGTGCCAGCAGCTTAAGGTATCACGCGGGAGGGAGATACGAGCAGTACTTC	CASSLRYHAGGRYEQYF
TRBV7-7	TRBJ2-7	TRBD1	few	TGTGCCAGGGGGACAGCCTCATCCTACGAGCAGTACTTC	CARGTASSYEQYF
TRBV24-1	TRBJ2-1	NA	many	TGTGCCACCAGTGAGTCCTACAATGAGCAGTTCTTC	CATSESYNEQFF
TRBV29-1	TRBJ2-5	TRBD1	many	TGCAGCGTTGGGACAGGGAACCGTCAAGAGACCCAGTACTTC	CSVGTGNRQETQYF
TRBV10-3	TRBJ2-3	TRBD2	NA	TGTGCCATCAGTGGGGCGGGGGAGAGCACAGATACGCAGTATTTT	CAISGAGESTDTQYF
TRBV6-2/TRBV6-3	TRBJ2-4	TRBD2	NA	TGCGCCAACTCAATAGCGGGAGGTTTGGATGAGCAGTACTTC	CANSIAGGLDEQYF
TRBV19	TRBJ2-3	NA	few	TGTGCCAGTAGTATGAGGGGTTCCGAAGATACGCAGTATTTT	CASSMRGSEDTQYF